Presented here are 28 T cell receptor beta chains from one specimen sequenced in a study of neurological immune-mediated disorders. A single record per CDR3 protein comes from TCRdb applying MiXCR to the 5' RACE reads. This table has about 59,000 distinct CDR3 sequences, around 3.5% appearing once. Material for sequencing was PBMCs. The origin of the receptors is a woman between 25 and 40 years old with multiple sclerosis.

This clonotype occurred many times. The chain employs TRBV7-9 and TRBJ2-1; D gene uncertain. Germline V lookup: CDR1 SEHNR, CDR2 FQNEAQ (reference sequence). Deletions cut 4 bases from V and 5 bases from J, with 6 bases between. The CDR3 covers 12 residues. The CDR3 reads CASSSKDNEQFF. CDR3 DNA sequence: TGTGCCAGCAGCTCTAAAGACAATGAGCAGTTCTTC.

This clonotype was recorded many times. The V and J genes are TRBV27 and TRBJ2-7; TRBD2 is a possible D gene (6 bases). The CDR3 runs to 17 residues. The ends were cut back, 10 bases at V and 2 bases at J, with 27 bases in the middle. Germline V CDR1 and CDR2: MNHEY, SMNVEV (reference sequence). The CDR3: CATHEMTPWRVPYEQYF. The DNA of the CDR3 is TGTGCCACCCACGAAATGACACCTTGGAGGGTTCCCTACGAGCAGTACTTC.

In this sample, this clonotype turned up many times. The rearrangement links TRBV19 to TRBJ2-3; D might be TRBD1 (7 bases). The CDR3 is made up of 16 amino acids. Trimming stripped 4 bases from V and 0 bases from J, with 14 bases between. Germline CDR1 reads LNHDA; CDR2 reads SQIVND (reference sequence). The CDR3: CASSTSGGRSTDTQYF. DNA of the CDR3: TGTGCCAGTAGTACCTCAGGGGGGAGAAGCACAGATACGCAGTATTTT. Full variable domain (missing parts from reference TRBV19 and TRBJ2-3): DGGITQSPKYLFRKEGQNVTLSCEQNLNHDAMYWYRQDPGQGLRLIYYSQIVNDFQKGDIAEGYSVSREKKESFPLTVTSAQKNPTAFYLCASSTSGGRSTDTQYFGPGTRLTVL.

This clonotype has a count of ten or more. The chain is built from TRBV4-2 and TRBJ1-1; no reliable D call. Germline assignment: CDR1 LGHNA and CDR2 YNFKEQ. The length of the CDR3 is 12 residues. Between the trimmed V and J ends, which lost 3 bases and 8 bases, there was a span of 10 bases. The DNA for the CDR3 is TGTGCCAGCAGCCAGGGGTTAGGAGAAGCTTTCTTT. Its protein product is CASSQGLGEAFF.

In its sample, this clonotype was seen many times. The V and J genes are TRBV5-5 and TRBJ2-5, with 11 bases that match TRBD1. The ends lost 3 bases at V and 5 bases at J; junction bases unmatched: 9. The CDR3 is 16 residues long. Germline loops: CDR1 SGHKS, CDR2 YYEKEE (reference sequence). CDR3 nucleotide sequence: TGTGCCAGCAGCTCCATCGCCGGGACAGGGGGTGAGACCCAGTACTTC. It translates to CASSSIAGTGGETQYF.

V is TRBV6-5 and J is TRBJ1-1, with D unresolved. The CDR3 spans 13 residues. V was pared by 2 bases and J by 8 bases, with 12 bases between. Germline CDR1 reads MNHEY; CDR2 reads SVGAGI. The CDR3, as DNA: TGTGCCAGCAGTTACACCGACCGTATAGAAGCTTTCTTT. This encodes CASSYTDRIEAFF.

This clonotype occurred a few times. One end of the junction does not line up with germline, which may come from a read error. J is TRBJ1-5 and V is TRBV11-2; unclear D gene. The CDR3 spans 13 residues. Germline CDR1 is SGHAT and CDR2 is FQNNGV. The CDR3 nucleotides are TGTGCCAGCAGCCCAAGTCCTGGTCGGCCCCAGAATTTT. Translation: CASSPSPGRPQNF.

Notes on this clonotype: A much bigger clone sits one base away, suggesting this may be a read error. The genes are TRBV5-1 and TRBJ2-1, with D uncertain. V was cut by 7 bases and J by 6 bases, with 14 bases left in between. This CDR3 spans 13 amino acids. CDR1 is SGHRS and CDR2 is YFSETQ in the germline V gene. The CDR3 region has the DNA TGCGCCAGCGGGTCCGCGTTCGGCAATGAGCAGTTCTTC. Its translation is CASGSAFGNEQFF.

This clonotype was seen at least ten times. The chain combines TRBV3-1 with TRBJ2-5; unclear D gene. V was pared by 3 bases and J by 5 bases, with 4 bases between. There are 11 residues in the CDR3. Germline CDR1 LGHDT, CDR2 YNNKEL (reference sequence). CDR3 in amino acids: CASSQGETQYF. The DNA for the CDR3 is TGTGCCAGCAGCCAGGGCGAGACCCAGTACTTC.

With respect to this clonotype: A junction end diverges from the germline sequence, so it may reflect a read error. The chain joins TRBV5-1 to TRBJ1-5, with D maybe TRBD1 (5 bases). In germline, CDR1 is SGHRS, CDR2 YFSETQ. The CDR3 runs 13 residues. The CDR3 reads CASSPDSNQPQNF. The CDR3 DNA is TGCGCCAGCAGCCCCGACAGCAATCAGCCCCAGAATTTT.

This clonotype showed up just a few times. This may be a read error: a much more frequent sequence differs by one nucleotide. The chain is built from TRBV4-3 and TRBJ2-7; D remains ambiguous. Germline-derived CDR1 and CDR2 are LGHNA and YSLEER. V lost 0 bases and J lost 7, with 10 bases in between. This CDR3 spans 13 amino acids. This CDR3 reads CASSQDKAWEQYF. CDR3 coding DNA: TGCGCCAGCAGCCAAGATAAAGCCTGGGAGCAGTACTTC.

This clonotype was counted many times. The chain is built from TRBV12-5 and TRBJ1-1; weak D call: TRBD1 (5 bases). The V gene lost 0 bases and the J gene lost 2 bases, with 13 bases spanning the gap. Germline loops: CDR1 LGHNT, CDR2 FRNRAP. CDR3 length: 16 residues. The CDR3 loop reads CASGLVLSGANTEAFF. CDR3 bases: TGTGCTAGTGGTTTGGTTCTTTCCGGGGCCAACACTGAAGCTTTCTTT.

This clonotype has more than one count but fewer than ten. One end of the junction varies from germline; a read error may be responsible. The chain recombines TRBV7-3 with TRBJ2-3, with no clear D. This CDR3 spans 14 amino acids. CDR1 is SGHTA and CDR2 is FQGTGA in the germline V gene. The CDR3, as DNA: TGTGCCAGCAGCTTAAAACCAAACACAGATACGCAGTATTTC. Translated: CASSLKPNTDTQYF.

The chain is built from TRBV7-9 and TRBJ1-1, with no clear D. CDR1 SEHNR and CDR2 FQNEAQ come from the germline V gene (reference sequence). V was cut by 5 bases and J by 6 bases, with 10 bases left in between. The CDR3 has 12 residues. For the CDR3, the DNA is TGTGCCAGCAGCCTACTCAACTCTGAAGCTTTCTTT. Translating gives CASSLLNSEAFF.

This clonotype was counted at least ten times. Germline and junction disagree at one end, which may indicate a read error. The chain has TRBV5-1 and TRBJ2-1; D uncertain. CDR3 size: 11 residues. Germline values: CDR1 SGHRS, CDR2 YFSETQ. CDR3 protein: CASSSHNEQFF. CDR3 DNA sequence: TGCGCCAGCAGCTCCCACAATGAGCAGTTCTTC.

This clonotype was counted at least ten times. CDR3 residues: CSARTSGRNNEQFF. The CDR3 region has the DNA TGCAGTGCTAGAACCAGCGGGAGAAACAATGAGCAGTTCTTC. The chain employs TRBV20-1 and TRBJ2-1; 8 positions agree with TRBD2. The CDR3 contains 14 residues. The V segment lost 2 bases and the J segment 5 bases; nucleotides outside the gene matches: 5. Per the germline V gene, CDR1 is DFQATT and CDR2 is SNEGSKA (reference sequence).

This clonotype was observed many times. This chain uses TRBV5-4 with TRBJ2-1; 15 nucleotides align to TRBD2. V trimming: 6 bases; J trimming: 5 bases; junction bases outside the gene matches: 9. The CDR3 is 17 residues long. The germline V gene has CDR1 SGHNT and CDR2 YYREEE (reference sequence). CDR3 amino acids: CASKGLAGGTAHNEQFF. CDR3 DNA sequence: TGTGCCAGCAAAGGACTAGCGGGAGGGACAGCCCACAATGAGCAGTTCTTC.

This clonotype occurred many times. This chain joins TRBV6-2 or TRBV6-3 and TRBJ2-2; tentative D call: TRBD2 (6 bases). The CDR3 covers 17 residues. Germline V gives CDR1 MNHEY, CDR2 SVGEGT. V was cut by 5 bases and J by 3 bases, with 19 bases left in between. The CDR3 spells CASSHPSYGGDTGELFF. In DNA form, the CDR3 reads TGTGCCAGCAGTCACCCGTCCTATGGCGGGGACACCGGGGAGCTGTTTTTT.

This clonotype appeared many times. The chain employs TRBV6-5 and TRBJ2-1, with D uncertain. In germline, CDR1 is MNHEY, CDR2 SVGAGI. Trimming removed 0 bases from V and 8 bases from J, with 8 bases in between. This CDR3 spans 13 amino acids. CDR3 amino acids: CASSYSPGDEQFF. DNA for the CDR3: TGTGCCAGCAGTTACTCCCCTGGGGATGAGCAGTTCTTC.

Many counts were recorded for this clonotype. The rearrangement joins TRBV15 to TRBJ2-3; D is perhaps TRBD1 (5 bases). V lost 5 bases to trimming and J lost 5 bases, with 17 bases between them. There are 15 residues in the CDR3. Germline CDR1 is LNHNV and CDR2 is YYDKDF (reference sequence). CDR3 DNA: TGTGCCACCAGCCCCCAGCAGGGAATAAGAGATACGCAGTATTTT. Its translation is CATSPQQGIRDTQYF.

A note on this clonotype: A much larger clone lies one base from this, so it may be a read error. This chain links TRBV12-3 or TRBV12-4 with TRBJ1-2; possibly TRBD1 for D (5 bases). The CDR3 extends over 12 amino acids. The CDR3 region has the DNA TGTTCCAGCAGCCGCCCAGGGTATGGCTACACCTTC. It codes for CSSSRPGYGYTF.

This clonotype has ten or more counts. The V gene is TRBV4-1, the J gene TRBJ1-2; 8 bases match TRBD1. Losses at the gene ends were 4 bases for V and 2 bases for J; bases not matched to a gene: 9. CDR1 and CDR2 (germline): MGHRA, YSYEKL. There are 16 residues in the CDR3. CDR3 protein: CASSLNRGNGNYGYTF. CDR3 DNA sequence: TGCGCCAGCAGCCTTAACAGGGGGAACGGGAACTATGGCTACACCTTC.

This clonotype appeared many times. The rearrangement joins TRBV5-1 to TRBJ2-7, with D possibly matching TRBD1 (5 bases). V was clipped by 3 bases and J by 2 bases, with 15 bases between them. This CDR3 has 15 amino acids. The germline V gene encodes CDR1 SGHRS and CDR2 YFSETQ. Written as DNA, the CDR3 is TGCGCCAGCAGCTCCACAGGCATGATTCCCTACGAGCAGTACTTC. This sequence encodes CASSSTGMIPYEQYF.

This clonotype was seen at least ten times. The chain joins TRBV4-1 to TRBJ2-5; 8 nucleotides match TRBD2. The V and J ends lost 3 bases and 7 bases, in that order; junction bases with no gene match: 1. This CDR3 has 12 amino acids. CDR1 and CDR2 from the germline V gene are MGHRA and YSYEKL. This CDR3 is CASSQAGGTQYF. CDR3 nucleotide sequence: TGCGCCAGCAGCCAGGCGGGGGGGACCCAGTACTTC.

This clonotype was recorded at least ten times. The rearrangement links TRBV6-6 to TRBJ1-2; no firm D call. CDR3 size: 13 residues. V lost 1 base and J 6 bases, leaving 9 bases between the germline ends. Germline V lookup: CDR1 MNHNY, CDR2 SVGAGI (reference sequence). Written as DNA, the CDR3 is TGTGCCAGCAGTTACTACGGCCTGAATGGCTACACCTTC. Translation: CASSYYGLNGYTF.

This clonotype was seen ten or more times. The chain carries TRBV18 and TRBJ2-7; tentatively, D is TRBD1 (6 bases). Germline V gene sequence: CDR1 KGHSH, CDR2 LQKENI. V was shortened by 3 bases and J by 7 bases, with 13 bases between the two germline ends. The CDR3 has 13 amino acids. CDR3 in amino acids: CASSPTGLREQYF. Here the CDR3 DNA reads TGTGCCAGCTCACCTACAGGGCTCAGGGAGCAGTACTTC.

This clonotype was seen many times. The rearrangement uses TRBV2 and TRBJ1-2, with 7 positions matching TRBD1. CDR3 length equals 14 residues. Germline V gene lookup returns CDR1 SNHLY and CDR2 FYNNEI. Trimming at V came to 6 bases and at J to 4 bases, leaving 8 bases not matched to a gene. The CDR3 DNA reads as TGTGCCAGCAGGGAACCGGGACAGCGCTATGGCTACACCTTC. Encoded protein: CASREPGQRYGYTF.

Many counts were recorded for this clonotype. The V call is TRBV15, the J call TRBJ2-7; 7 nucleotides agree with TRBD1. The CDR3 has 14 residues. Germline V gene lookup returns CDR1 LNHNV and CDR2 YYDKDF (reference sequence). J was trimmed by 1 base and V by 2 bases; bases with no gene match: 2. This CDR3 is CATSRRQGSYEQYF. CDR3 DNA sequence: TGTGCCACCAGCAGAAGACAGGGTTCCTACGAGCAGTACTTC. The complete variable domain, with remaining parts taken from reference TRBV15 and TRBJ2-7, reads DAMVIQNPRYQVTQFGKPVTLSCSQTLNHNVMYWYQQKSSQAPKLLFHYYDKDFNNEADTPDNFQSRRPNTSFCFLDIRSPGLGDTAMYLCATSRRQGSYEQYFGPGTRLTVT.